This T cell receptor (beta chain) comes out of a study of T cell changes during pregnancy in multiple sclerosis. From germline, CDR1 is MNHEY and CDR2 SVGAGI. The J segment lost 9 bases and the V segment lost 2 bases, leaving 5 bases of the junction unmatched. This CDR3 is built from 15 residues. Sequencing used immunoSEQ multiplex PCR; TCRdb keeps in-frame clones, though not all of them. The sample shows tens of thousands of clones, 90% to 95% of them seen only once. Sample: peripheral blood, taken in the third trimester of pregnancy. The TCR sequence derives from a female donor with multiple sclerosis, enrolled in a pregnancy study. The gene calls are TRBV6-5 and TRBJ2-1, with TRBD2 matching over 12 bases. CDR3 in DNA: TGTGCCAGCAGTTACGGACTAGCGGGATCGGGTGAGCAGTTCTTC. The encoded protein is CASSYGLAGSGEQFF.